This paragraph reports one T cell receptor (beta chain). Its target is unknown. The data derive from a study of T cells in narcolepsy. The study's findings and limits: Comparing one patient's CSF and blood CD4+ clonotypes highlighted HCRT- and TRIB2-specific autoreactive clonotypes.

Measured with immunoSEQ multiplex PCR; TCRdb has only the in-frame clones, and not every one. The data show 24,000 or so clones, approximately 84% seen once. The source material was CD45RA- memory CD4+ T cells from PBMCs. This receptor was taken from a human donor with narcolepsy.

CDR3 nucleotide sequence: TGCAGTGCTAGACATTATGAGCAGTTCTTC. It specifies CSARHYEQFF. The genes are TRBV20-1 and TRBJ2-1; D is ambiguous. The length of the CDR3 is 10 residues. Trimming pared 2 bases from V and 8 bases from J, leaving 4 bases between. Germline V gives CDR1 DFQATT, CDR2 SNEGSKA (reference sequence).